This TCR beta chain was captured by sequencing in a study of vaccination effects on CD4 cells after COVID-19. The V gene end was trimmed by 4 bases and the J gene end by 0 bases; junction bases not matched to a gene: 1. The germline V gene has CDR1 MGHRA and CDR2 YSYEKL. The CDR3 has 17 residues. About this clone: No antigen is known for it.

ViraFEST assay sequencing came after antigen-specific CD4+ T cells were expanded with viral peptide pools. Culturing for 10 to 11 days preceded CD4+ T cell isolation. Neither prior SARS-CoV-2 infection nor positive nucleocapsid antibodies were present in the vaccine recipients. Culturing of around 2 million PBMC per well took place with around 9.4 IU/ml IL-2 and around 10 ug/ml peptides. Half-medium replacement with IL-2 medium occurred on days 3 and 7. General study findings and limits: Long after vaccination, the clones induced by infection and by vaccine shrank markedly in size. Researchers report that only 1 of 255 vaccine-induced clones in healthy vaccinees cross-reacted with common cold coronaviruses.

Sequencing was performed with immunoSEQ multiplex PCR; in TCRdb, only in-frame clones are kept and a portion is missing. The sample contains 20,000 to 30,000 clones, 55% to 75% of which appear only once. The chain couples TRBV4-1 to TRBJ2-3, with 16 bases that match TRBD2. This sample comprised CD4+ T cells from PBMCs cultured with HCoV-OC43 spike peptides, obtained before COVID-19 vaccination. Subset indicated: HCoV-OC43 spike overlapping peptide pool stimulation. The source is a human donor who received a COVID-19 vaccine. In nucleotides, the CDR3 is TGCGCCAGCAGCCGGGGACTAGCGGGGGGGAGCACAGATACGCAGTATTTT. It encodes CASSRGLAGGSTDTQYF.